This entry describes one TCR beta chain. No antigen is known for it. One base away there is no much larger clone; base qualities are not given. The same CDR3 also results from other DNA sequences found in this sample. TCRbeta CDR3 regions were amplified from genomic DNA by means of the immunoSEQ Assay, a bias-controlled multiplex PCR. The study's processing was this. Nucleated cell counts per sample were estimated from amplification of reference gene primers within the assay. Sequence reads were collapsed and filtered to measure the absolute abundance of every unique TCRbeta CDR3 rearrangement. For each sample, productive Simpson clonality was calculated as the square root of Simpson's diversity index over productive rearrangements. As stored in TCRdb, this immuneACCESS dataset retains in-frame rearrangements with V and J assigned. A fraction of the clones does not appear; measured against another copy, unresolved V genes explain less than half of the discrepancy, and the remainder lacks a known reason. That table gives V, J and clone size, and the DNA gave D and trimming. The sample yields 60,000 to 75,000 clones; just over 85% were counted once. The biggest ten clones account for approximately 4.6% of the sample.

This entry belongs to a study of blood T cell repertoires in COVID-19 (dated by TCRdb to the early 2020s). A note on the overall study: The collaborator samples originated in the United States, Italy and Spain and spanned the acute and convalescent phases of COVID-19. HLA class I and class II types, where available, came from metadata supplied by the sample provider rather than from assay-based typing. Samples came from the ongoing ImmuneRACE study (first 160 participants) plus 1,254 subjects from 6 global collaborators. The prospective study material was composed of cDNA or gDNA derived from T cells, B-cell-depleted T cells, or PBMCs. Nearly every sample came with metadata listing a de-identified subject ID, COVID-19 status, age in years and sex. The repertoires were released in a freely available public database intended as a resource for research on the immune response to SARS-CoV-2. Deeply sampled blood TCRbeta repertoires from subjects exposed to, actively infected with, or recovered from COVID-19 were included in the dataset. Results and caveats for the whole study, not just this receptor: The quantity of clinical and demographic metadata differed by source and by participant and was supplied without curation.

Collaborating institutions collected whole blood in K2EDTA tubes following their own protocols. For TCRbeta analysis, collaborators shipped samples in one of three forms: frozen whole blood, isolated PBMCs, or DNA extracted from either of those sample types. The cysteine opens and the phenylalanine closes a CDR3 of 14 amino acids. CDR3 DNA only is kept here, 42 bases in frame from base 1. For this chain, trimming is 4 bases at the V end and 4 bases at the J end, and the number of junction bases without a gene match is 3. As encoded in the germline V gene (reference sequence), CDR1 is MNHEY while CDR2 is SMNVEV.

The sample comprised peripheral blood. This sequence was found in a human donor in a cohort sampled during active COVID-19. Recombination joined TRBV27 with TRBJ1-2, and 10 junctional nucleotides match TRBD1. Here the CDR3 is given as CASSSTGGGYGYTF. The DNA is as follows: TGTGCCAGCAGTTCGACAGGGGGCGGCTATGGCTACACCTTC.